Below are 22 T cell receptor beta chains sequenced from a single sample in a study of blood T cell repertoires in COVID-19. TCRdb keeps only in-frame clones here, not all; method: immunoSEQ multiplex PCR. Altogether about 210,000 clones are present, around 88% being singletons, with the ten largest covering 1.5%. The sequenced sample was peripheral blood. The origin of the receptors is a man aged 18-30 years with active or convalescent COVID-19.

The chain couples TRBV2 to TRBJ2-7; D remains ambiguous. Trimming left V 4 bases short and J 5 bases short, with 9 bases between. Germline V lookup: CDR1 SNHLY, CDR2 FYNNEI. The CDR3 runs 12 residues. CDR3 in DNA: TGTGCCAGCAGTGGGGCAAGGCACGAGCAGTACTTC. It is translated as CASSGARHEQYF.

The genes are TRBV19 and TRBJ2-2; 7 positions match TRBD1. Per germline, CDR1 LNHDA and CDR2 SQIVND (reference sequence). The V gene end was trimmed by 3 bases and the J gene end by 2 bases; junction bases not matched to a gene: 3. This CDR3 is built from 15 residues. The chain's CDR3 is CASSMTGTNTGELFF. The CDR3 nucleotides read TGTGCCAGTAGTATGACAGGGACCAACACCGGGGAGCTGTTTTTT. The complete variable domain, with remaining parts taken from reference TRBV19 and TRBJ2-2, reads DGGITQSPKYLFRKEGQNVTLSCEQNLNHDAMYWYRQDPGQGLRLIYYSQIVNDFQKGDIAEGYSVSREKKESFPLTVTSAQKNPTAFYLCASSMTGTNTGELFFGEGSRLTVL.

This clone was counted once. The J gene is TRBJ2-3, the V gene TRBV5-4; no clear D. The CDR3 runs to 16 residues. The V gene's germline CDR1 is SGHNT and CDR2 YYREEE (reference sequence). V lost 0 bases and J 0 bases, leaving 11 bases between the germline ends. CDR3 sequence: CASSLDSNPSTDTQYF. In nucleotides, the CDR3 is TGTGCCAGCAGCTTGGACTCTAACCCTAGCACAGATACGCAGTATTTT.

The V and J genes are TRBV19 and TRBJ2-1; 10 bases match TRBD2. The CDR3 extends over 14 amino acids. The germline V gene has CDR1 LNHDA and CDR2 SQIVND (reference sequence). The V and J ends lost 7 bases and 5 bases, in that order; junction bases with no gene match: 5. CDR3 amino acids: CASTRLAGDNEQFF. CDR3 DNA sequence: TGTGCCAGTACCCGGCTAGCGGGAGACAATGAGCAGTTCTTC.

This clone was picked up one time. The chain joins TRBV6-5 to TRBJ2-5; TRBD2 aligns across 8 bases. With 6 bases clipped from V and 2 bases from J, the junction kept 8 bases outside the gene matches. This CDR3 is built from 15 residues. Germline lookup yields CDR1 MNHEY and CDR2 SVGAGI. In DNA, the CDR3 is TGTGCCAGCAGCCACCGAGGCGGGGGGCAAGAGACCCAGTACTTC. Protein: CASSHRGGGQETQYF.

In regard to this clone: This specimen includes other DNA sequences encoding the same CDR3. The chain links TRBV5-1 to TRBJ1-1; 9 bases fit TRBD1. Germline V gene data show CDR1 as SGHRS and CDR2 as YFSETQ. CDR3 size: 13 residues. V trimming: 0 bases; J trimming: 7 bases; junction bases outside the gene matches: 1. The CDR3 bases are TGCGCCAGCAGCTTGGAGGGACAGGGTGAAGCTTTCTTT. It specifies CASSLEGQGEAFF.

J is TRBJ1-1 and V is TRBV7-2, with D hard to call. The V end lost 1 base, the J end lost 4 bases, and 13 bases lay between the germline ends. The CDR3 runs 15 residues. Germline V lookup: CDR1 SGHTA, CDR2 FQGNSA. In DNA form, the CDR3 reads TGTGCCAGCAGCTTAGTGGGAGATCGGGCCACTGAAGCTTTCTTT. This gives the protein CASSLVGDRATEAFF.

The genes are TRBV11-3 and TRBJ2-7, with 10 bases that match TRBD1. Germline CDR1 is SGHNT and CDR2 is YENEEA. This CDR3 comprises 15 residues. Unmatched junction bases numbered 10, after V lost 5 bases and J lost 6 bases. DNA of the CDR3: TGTGCCAGCAGCGCTTCCGGGACAGGGGTTTCCGAGCAGTACTTC. It specifies CASSASGTGVSEQYF.

The chain joins TRBV10-1 to TRBJ2-3; 10 bases match TRBD2. In germline, CDR1 is WNHNN, CDR2 SYGVQD (reference sequence). Trimming at V came to 5 bases and at J to 5 bases, leaving 4 bases not matched to a gene. CDR3 length equals 14 residues. CDR3 residues: CASSPAGGLDTQYF. CDR3 in DNA: TGCGCCAGCAGTCCAGCGGGAGGGCTAGATACGCAGTATTTT.

The genes are TRBV28 and TRBJ2-5; D possibly corresponds to TRBD2 (6 bases). V lost 6 bases and J 5 bases, leaving 16 bases between the germline ends. This CDR3 is built from 14 residues. Germline CDR1 reads MDHEN; CDR2 reads SYDVKM. CDR3 sequence: CASRMGLPTETQYF. Here the CDR3 DNA reads TGTGCCAGCAGGATGGGACTGCCCACGGAGACCCAGTACTTC.

This rearrangement joins TRBV30 to TRBJ1-1; maybe TRBD1 (6 bases). The germline gives CDR1 GTSNPN, CDR2 SVGIG (reference sequence). The V and J ends lost 1 base and 2 bases respectively, with 20 bases between them. The CDR3 is 17 amino acids. Here the CDR3 DNA reads TGTGCCTGGAGTGGGGGCCACGGCCGGACAGCTAACACTGAAGCTTTCTTT. Translated, it gives CAWSGGHGRTANTEAFF.

This chain uses TRBV6-4 with TRBJ1-3, with TRBD1 matching 10 bases. Trimming at V came to 10 bases and at J to 1 base, leaving 16 bases not matched to a gene. Germline V CDR1 and CDR2: MRHNA, SNTAGT. CDR3 size: 18 residues. Here the CDR3 DNA reads TGTGCCACCCGGGACAGGGGAGGGCTGTTGCGTTCTGGAAACACCATATATTTT. This gives the protein CATRDRGGLLRSGNTIYF.

The J gene is TRBJ1-1, the V gene TRBV5-4; D ambiguous. With 0 bases removed from V and 0 bases from J, the gap between germline ends came to 6 bases. Germline V gene data show CDR1 as SGHNT and CDR2 as YYREEE (reference sequence). The CDR3 totals 14 residues. DNA of the CDR3: TGTGCCAGCAGCTTGGAACTGTTGAACACTGAAGCTTTCTTT. Translation: CASSLELLNTEAFF. Using reference TRBV5-4 and TRBJ1-1 for the parts outside the CDR3, the full variable domain is ETGVTQSPTHLIKTRGQQVTLRCSSQSGHNTVSWYQQALGQGPQFIFQYYREEENGRGNFPPRFSGLQFPNYSSELNVNALELDDSALYLCASSLELLNTEAFFGQGTRLTVV.

The chain uses TRBV11-2 and TRBJ2-5, with D possibly TRBD2 on 6 matching bases. Germline V gives CDR1 SGHAT, CDR2 FQNNGV. V lost 0 bases and J lost 2, with 10 bases in between. This CDR3 region has 15 residues. CDR3 region: CASSLEVAGQETQYF. CDR3 in DNA: TGTGCCAGCAGCTTAGAGGTGGCGGGGCAAGAGACCCAGTACTTC. Full variable domain (remainder filled in from reference TRBV11-2 and TRBJ2-5): EAGVAQSPRYKIIEKRQSVAFWCNPISGHATLYWYQQILGQGPKLLIQFQNNGVVDDSQLPKDRFSAERLKGVDSTLKIQPAKLEDSAVYLCASSLEVAGQETQYFGPGTRLLVL.

The gene calls are TRBV24-1 and TRBJ2-7; 9 nucleotides align to TRBD1. Germline V gives CDR1 KGHDR, CDR2 SFDVKD. The CDR3 is 16 amino acids. V dropped 3 bases and J dropped 5; count of bases not matched to a gene: 10. Written as DNA, the CDR3 is TGTGCCACCAGTGATGGTAGAGGACAGGGGTTCGACGAGCAGTACTTC. It translates to CATSDGRGQGFDEQYF.

V usage is TRBV7-2 and J usage is TRBJ1-1; no firm D call. Trimming took off 2 bases at V and 0 bases at J, with 10 bases between the two ends. The CDR3 covers 15 residues. Looked up from germline, CDR1 is SGHTA and CDR2 is FQGNSA. The CDR3 region is CASSLSFGVNTEAFF. The CDR3 bases are TGTGCCAGCAGCTTATCTTTCGGGGTGAACACTGAAGCTTTCTTT.

J is TRBJ2-1 and V is TRBV5-8, with TRBD2 matching over 10 bases. The germline CDR1 and CDR2 sequences are SGHTS and YDEGEE. The CDR3 has 16 residues. V trimming: 0 bases; J trimming: 10 bases; junction bases outside the gene matches: 10. The CDR3 protein is CASSLGLAGDGREQFF. CDR3 bases: TGTGCCAGCAGCTTGGGTCTAGCGGGAGACGGACGGGAGCAGTTCTTC.

J is TRBJ2-1 and V is TRBV7-9; weak D call: TRBD2 (5 bases). V was pared by 1 base and J by 6 bases, with 22 bases between. The germline V gene has CDR1 SEHNR and CDR2 FQNEAQ (reference sequence). The CDR3 covers 18 residues. CDR3 loop: CASSLGSVGLQEVNEQFF. In DNA form, the CDR3 reads TGTGCCAGCAGCTTAGGGTCCGTCGGCCTTCAGGAGGTCAATGAGCAGTTCTTC.

V gene TRBV6-6 combines with J gene TRBJ2-3, with 7 bases that match TRBD2. Looked up from germline, CDR1 is MNHNY and CDR2 is SVGAGI (reference sequence). V shed 11 bases and J 2 bases; nucleotides not matched to a gene: 4. The CDR3 contains 12 residues. DNA for the CDR3: TGTGCCGGAGCGGGACCCACAGATACGCAGTATTTT. Its translation: CAGAGPTDTQYF.

The chain has TRBV5-1 and TRBJ2-3, with D perhaps TRBD2 (5 bases). V lost 4 bases, J lost 4 bases, and 16 bases lay in between. CDR3 length: 15 residues. Germline CDR1 is SGHRS and CDR2 is YFSETQ. In DNA form, the CDR3 reads TGCGCCAGCAGCGTAATAGCGTTTCAGGCAGATACGCAGTATTTT. Amino acids: CASSVIAFQADTQYF. The variable domain in full, completed from reference TRBV5-1 and TRBJ2-3, reads KAGVTQTPRYLIKTRGQQVTLSCSPISGHRSVSWYQQTPGQGLQFLFEYFSETQRNKGNFPGRFSGRQFSNSRSEMNVSTLELGDSALYLCASSVIAFQADTQYFGPGTRLTVL.

The chain combines TRBV27 with TRBJ1-2, with 7 bases that match TRBD1. Germline V lookup: CDR1 MNHEY, CDR2 SMNVEV (reference sequence). After removal of 9 bases from V and 6 bases from J, the junction contained 7 bases not matched to a gene. This CDR3 comprises 12 residues. In nucleotides, the CDR3 is TGTGCCAGTACGACAGGGCGTGATGGCTACACCTTC. It is translated as CASTTGRDGYTF.

This chain connects TRBV30 to TRBJ2-1; 12 nucleotides agree with TRBD2. V shed 5 bases and J 4 bases; nucleotides not matched to a gene: 6. The CDR3 contains 15 residues. Germline V gene data show CDR1 as GTSNPN and CDR2 as SVGIG (reference sequence). Here the CDR3 reads CAWSYGTSGYNEQFF. Here the CDR3 DNA reads TGTGCCTGGTCCTACGGGACTAGCGGGTACAATGAGCAGTTCTTC.